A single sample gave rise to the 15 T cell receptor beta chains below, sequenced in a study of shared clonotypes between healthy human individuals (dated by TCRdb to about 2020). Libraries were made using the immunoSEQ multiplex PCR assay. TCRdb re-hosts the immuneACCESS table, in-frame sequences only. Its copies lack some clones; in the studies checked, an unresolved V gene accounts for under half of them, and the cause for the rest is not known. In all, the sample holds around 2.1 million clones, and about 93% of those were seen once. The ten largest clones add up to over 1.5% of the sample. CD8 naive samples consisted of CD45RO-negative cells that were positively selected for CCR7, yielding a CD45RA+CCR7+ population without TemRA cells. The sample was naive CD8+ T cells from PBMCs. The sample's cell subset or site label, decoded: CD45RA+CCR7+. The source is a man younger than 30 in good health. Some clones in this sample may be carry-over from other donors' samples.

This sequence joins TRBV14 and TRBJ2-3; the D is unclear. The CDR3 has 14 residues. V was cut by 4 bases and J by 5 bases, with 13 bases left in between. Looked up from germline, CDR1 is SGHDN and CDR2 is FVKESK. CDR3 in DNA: TGTGCCAGCAGCCCCCGGAGAGTAATAGATACGCAGTATTTT. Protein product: CASSPRRVIDTQYF.

The CDR3 loop reads CASSPLSSNQPQHF. The DNA of the CDR3 is TGTGCCAGCAGTCCCCTAAGTAGCAATCAGCCCCAGCATTTT. This chain links TRBV27 with TRBJ1-5; D is undetermined. V lost 5 bases, J lost 0 bases, and 8 bases lay in between. Germline assignment: CDR1 MNHEY and CDR2 SMNVEV (reference sequence). The CDR3 spans 14 residues.

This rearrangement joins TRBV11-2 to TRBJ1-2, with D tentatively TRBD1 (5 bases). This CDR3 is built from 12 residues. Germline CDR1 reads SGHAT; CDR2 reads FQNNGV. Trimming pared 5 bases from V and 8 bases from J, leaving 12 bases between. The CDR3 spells CASSQGGDGYTF. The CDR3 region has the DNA TGTGCCAGCAGCCAGGGTGGGGACGGCTACACCTTC.

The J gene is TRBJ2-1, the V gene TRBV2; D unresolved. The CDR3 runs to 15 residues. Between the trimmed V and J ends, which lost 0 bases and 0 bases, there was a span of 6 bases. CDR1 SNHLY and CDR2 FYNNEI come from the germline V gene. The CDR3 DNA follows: TGTGCCAGCAGTGAAGCCCGGAACTCCTACAATGAGCAGTTCTTC. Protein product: CASSEARNSYNEQFF.

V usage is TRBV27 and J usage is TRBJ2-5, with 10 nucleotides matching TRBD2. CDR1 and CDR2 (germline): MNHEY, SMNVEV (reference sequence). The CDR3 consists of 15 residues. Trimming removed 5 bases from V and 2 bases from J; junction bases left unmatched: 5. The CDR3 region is CASSQREGPQETQYF. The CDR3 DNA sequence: TGTGCCAGCAGTCAGCGGGAGGGCCCTCAAGAGACCCAGTACTTC.

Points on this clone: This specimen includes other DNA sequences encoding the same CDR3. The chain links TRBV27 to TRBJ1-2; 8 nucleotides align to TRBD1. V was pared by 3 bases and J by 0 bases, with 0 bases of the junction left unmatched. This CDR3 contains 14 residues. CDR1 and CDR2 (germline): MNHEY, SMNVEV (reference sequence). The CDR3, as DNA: TGTGCCAGCAGTTTGACAGGGGCTAACTATGGCTACACCTTC. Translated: CASSLTGANYGYTF.

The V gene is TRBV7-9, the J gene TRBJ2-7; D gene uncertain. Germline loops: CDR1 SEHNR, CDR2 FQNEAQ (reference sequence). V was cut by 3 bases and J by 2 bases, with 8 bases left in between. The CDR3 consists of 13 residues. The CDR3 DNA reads TGTGCCAGCAGCTTTGAAACCGCCTACGAGCAGTACTTC. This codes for CASSFETAYEQYF.

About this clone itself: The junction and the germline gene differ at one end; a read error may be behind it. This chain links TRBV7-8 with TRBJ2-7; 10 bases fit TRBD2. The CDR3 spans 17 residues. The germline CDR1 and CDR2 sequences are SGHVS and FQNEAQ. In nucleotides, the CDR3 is TGTGCCAGCAGCATAGCTTGGCTAGCGGGGGACTCCTACGAGCAGTACTTC. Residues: CASSIAWLAGDSYEQYF.

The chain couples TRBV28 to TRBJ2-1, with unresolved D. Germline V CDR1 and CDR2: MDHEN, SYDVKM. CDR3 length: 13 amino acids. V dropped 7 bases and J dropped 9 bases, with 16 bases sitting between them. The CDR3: CASKIGPISEQFF. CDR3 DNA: TGTGCCAGCAAAATTGGGCCGATTAGTGAGCAGTTCTTC.

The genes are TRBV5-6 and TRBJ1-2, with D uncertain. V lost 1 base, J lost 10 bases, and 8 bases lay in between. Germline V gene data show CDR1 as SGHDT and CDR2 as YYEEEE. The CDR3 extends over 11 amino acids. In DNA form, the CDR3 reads TGTGCCAGCAGCTTGAACAGAGACTACACCTTC. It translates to CASSLNRDYTF. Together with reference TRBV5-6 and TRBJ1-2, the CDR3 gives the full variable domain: DAGVTQSPTHLIKTRGQQVTLRCSPKSGHDTVSWYQQALGQGPQFIFQYYEEEERQRGNFPDRFSGHQFPNYSSELNVNALLLGDSALYLCASSLNRDYTFGSGTRLTVV.

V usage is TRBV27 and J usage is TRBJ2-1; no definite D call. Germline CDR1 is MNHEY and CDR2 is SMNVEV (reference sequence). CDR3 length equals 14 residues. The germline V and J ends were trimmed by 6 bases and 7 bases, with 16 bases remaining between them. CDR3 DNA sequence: TGTGCCAGCAGCCATGGGTCTGGGTTGAATGAGCAGTTCTTC. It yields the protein CASSHGSGLNEQFF.

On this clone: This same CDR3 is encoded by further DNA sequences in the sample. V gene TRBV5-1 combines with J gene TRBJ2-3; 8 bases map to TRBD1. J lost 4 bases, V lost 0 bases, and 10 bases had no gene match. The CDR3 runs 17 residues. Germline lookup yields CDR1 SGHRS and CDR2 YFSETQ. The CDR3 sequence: CASSLGLTGTGADTQYF. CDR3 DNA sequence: TGCGCCAGCAGCTTGGGCTTAACCGGGACAGGAGCAGATACGCAGTATTTT.

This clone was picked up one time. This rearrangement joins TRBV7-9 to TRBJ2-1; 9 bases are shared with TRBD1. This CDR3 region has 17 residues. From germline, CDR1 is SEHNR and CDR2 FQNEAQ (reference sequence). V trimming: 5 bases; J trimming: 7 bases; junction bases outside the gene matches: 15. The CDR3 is CASSTRRGQGIENEQFF. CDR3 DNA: TGTGCCAGCAGCACCAGGAGGGGACAGGGAATAGAGAATGAGCAGTTCTTC.

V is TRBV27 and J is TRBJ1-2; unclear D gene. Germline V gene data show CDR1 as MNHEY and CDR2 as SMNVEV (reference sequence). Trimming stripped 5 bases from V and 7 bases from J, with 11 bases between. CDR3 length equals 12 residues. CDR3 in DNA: TGTGCCAGCAGTAACACATGGGGTGGCTACACCTTC. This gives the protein CASSNTWGGYTF.

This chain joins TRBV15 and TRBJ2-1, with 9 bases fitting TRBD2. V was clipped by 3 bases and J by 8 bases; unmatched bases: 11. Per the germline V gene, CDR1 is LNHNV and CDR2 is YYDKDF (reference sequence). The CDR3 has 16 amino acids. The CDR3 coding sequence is TGTGCCACCAGCAGTGGGACCTTACTAGCGGGCCATGAGCAGTTCTTC. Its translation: CATSSGTLLAGHEQFF.